One T cell receptor (beta chain) is described in this entry. Its antigen is not known. These data originate in a study of cytomegalovirus exposure and HLA in healthy donors. Study overall: There were roughly 110 million unique TCR beta sequences, drawn from some 180 million T cells, in an earlier analysis. The study's findings and limits: While the bulk of TCR sequences proved rare, some public TCRs turned up in many donors.

The V gene's germline CDR1 is MRHNA and CDR2 SNTAGT. Trimming left V 5 bases short and J 2 bases short, with 15 bases between. There are 15 residues in the CDR3. PCR employed 60 Vbeta and 13 Jbeta primers. The method was immunoSEQ multiplex PCR; TCRdb's version includes in-frame clones alone and lacks a portion of them. Its table lists about 170,000 clones. The sequenced sample consisted of PBMCs. The V gene is TRBV6-4, the J gene TRBJ1-1; D is undetermined. This receptor was identified in a woman in her sixties or seventies in good health and CMV-seronegative. In DNA form, the CDR3 reads TGTGCCAGCAGTCCCCTGGGCCACACCAACACTGAAGCTTTCTTT. It codes for CASSPLGHTNTEAFF.